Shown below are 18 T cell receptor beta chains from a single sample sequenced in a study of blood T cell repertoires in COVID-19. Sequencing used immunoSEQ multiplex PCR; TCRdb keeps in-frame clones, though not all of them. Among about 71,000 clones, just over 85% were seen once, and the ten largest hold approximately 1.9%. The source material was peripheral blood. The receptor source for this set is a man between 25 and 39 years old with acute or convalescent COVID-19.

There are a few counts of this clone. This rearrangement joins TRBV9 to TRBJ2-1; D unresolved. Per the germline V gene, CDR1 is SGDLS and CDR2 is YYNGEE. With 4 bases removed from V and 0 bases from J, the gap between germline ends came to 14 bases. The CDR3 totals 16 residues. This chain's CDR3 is CASSPTEFRSYNEQFF. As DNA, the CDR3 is TGTGCCAGCAGCCCCACCGAGTTTCGCTCCTACAATGAGCAGTTCTTC. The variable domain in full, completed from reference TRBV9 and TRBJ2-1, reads DSGVTQTPKHLITATGQRVTLRCSPRSGDLSVYWYQQSLDQGLQFLIQYYNGEERAKGNILERFSAQQFPDLHSELNLSSLELGDSALYFCASSPTEFRSYNEQFFGPGTRLTVL.

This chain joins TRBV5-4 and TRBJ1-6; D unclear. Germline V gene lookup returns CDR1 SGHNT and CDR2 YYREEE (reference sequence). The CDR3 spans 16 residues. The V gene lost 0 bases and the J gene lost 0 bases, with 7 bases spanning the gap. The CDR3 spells CASSLGASSYNSPLHF. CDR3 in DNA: TGTGCCAGCAGCTTGGGGGCCAGCTCCTATAATTCACCCCTCCACTTT.

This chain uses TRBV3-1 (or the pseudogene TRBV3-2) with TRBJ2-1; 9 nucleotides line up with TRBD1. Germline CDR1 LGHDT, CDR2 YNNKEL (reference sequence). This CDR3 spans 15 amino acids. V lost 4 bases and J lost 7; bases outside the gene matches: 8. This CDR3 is CASSLRGQGKNEQFF. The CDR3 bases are TGTGCCAGCAGCCTCCGGGGACAGGGTAAGAATGAGCAGTTCTTC.

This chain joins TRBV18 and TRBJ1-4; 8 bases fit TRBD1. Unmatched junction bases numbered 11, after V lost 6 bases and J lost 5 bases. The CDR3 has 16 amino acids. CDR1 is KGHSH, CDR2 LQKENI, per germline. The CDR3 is CASSLSPGTGNEKLFF. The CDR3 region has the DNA TGTGCCAGCTCTCTTTCCCCCGGGACAGGAAATGAAAAACTGTTTTTT.

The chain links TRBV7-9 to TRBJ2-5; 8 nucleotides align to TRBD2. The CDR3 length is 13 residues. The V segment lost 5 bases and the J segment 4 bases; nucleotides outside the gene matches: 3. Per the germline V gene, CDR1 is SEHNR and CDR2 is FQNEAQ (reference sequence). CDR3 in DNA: TGTGCCAGCAGCCCGGGACTAGTAGAGACCCAGTACTTC. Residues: CASSPGLVETQYF.

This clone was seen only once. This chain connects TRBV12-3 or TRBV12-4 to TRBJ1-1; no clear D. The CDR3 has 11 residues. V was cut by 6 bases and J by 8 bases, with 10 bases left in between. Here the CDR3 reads CASSGRLEAFF. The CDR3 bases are TGTGCCAGCAGCGGCCGACTCGAAGCTTTCTTT.

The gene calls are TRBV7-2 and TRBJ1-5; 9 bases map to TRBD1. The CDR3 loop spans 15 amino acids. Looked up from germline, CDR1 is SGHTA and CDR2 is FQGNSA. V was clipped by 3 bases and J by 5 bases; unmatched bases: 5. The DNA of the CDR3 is TGTGCCAGCAGCTTTTTCCGGGACAGGGATCAGCCCCAGCATTTT. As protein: CASSFFRDRDQPQHF.

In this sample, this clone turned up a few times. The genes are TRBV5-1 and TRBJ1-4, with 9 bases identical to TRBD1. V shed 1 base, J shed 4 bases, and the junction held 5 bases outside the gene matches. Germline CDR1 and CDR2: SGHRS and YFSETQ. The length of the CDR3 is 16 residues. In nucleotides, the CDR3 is TGCGCCAGCAGCTTGATGACAGGGGGGCATAATGAAAAACTGTTTTTT. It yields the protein CASSLMTGGHNEKLFF.

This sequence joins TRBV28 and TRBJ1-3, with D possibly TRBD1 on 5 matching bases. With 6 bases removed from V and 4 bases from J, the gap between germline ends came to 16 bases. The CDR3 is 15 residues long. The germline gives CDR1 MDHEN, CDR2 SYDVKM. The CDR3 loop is CASSHDSVGGNTIYF. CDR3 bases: TGTGCCAGCAGCCACGACAGTGTAGGAGGAAACACCATATATTTT.

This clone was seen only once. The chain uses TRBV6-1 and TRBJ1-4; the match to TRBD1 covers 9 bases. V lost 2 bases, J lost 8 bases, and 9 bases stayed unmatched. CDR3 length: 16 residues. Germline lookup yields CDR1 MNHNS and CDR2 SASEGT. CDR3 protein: CASSEWGQGVREKLFF. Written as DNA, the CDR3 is TGTGCCAGCAGTGAATGGGGACAGGGAGTAAGAGAAAAACTGTTTTTT.

DNA of the CDR3: TGTGCCAGCAGCTTGGCTAGCGACCCTAGGGATACGCAGTATTTT. It yields the protein CASSLASDPRDTQYF. V and J are TRBV5-4 and TRBJ2-3; weak D call: TRBD2 (6 bases). This CDR3 comprises 15 residues. Per the germline V gene, CDR1 is SGHNT and CDR2 is YYREEE (reference sequence). V dropped 0 bases and J dropped 6 bases, with 14 bases sitting between them. The full variable domain, in which reference TRBV5-4 and TRBJ2-3 provide the parts outside the CDR3, is ETGVTQSPTHLIKTRGQQVTLRCSSQSGHNTVSWYQQALGQGPQFIFQYYREEENGRGNFPPRFSGLQFPNYSSELNVNALELDDSALYLCASSLASDPRDTQYFGPGTRLTVL.

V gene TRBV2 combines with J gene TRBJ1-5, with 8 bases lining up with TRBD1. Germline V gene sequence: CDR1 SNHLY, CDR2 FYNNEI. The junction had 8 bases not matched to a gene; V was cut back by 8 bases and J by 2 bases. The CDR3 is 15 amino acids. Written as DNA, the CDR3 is TGTGCCAGCGGAATAGGACAGGGAGGCAATCAGCCCCAGCATTTT. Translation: CASGIGQGGNQPQHF.

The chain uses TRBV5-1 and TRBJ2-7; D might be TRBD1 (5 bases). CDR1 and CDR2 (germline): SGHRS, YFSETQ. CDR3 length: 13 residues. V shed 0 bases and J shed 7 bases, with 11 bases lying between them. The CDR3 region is CASSLVQGEEQYV. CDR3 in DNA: TGCGCCAGCAGCTTGGTGCAGGGTGAGGAGCAGTACGTC.

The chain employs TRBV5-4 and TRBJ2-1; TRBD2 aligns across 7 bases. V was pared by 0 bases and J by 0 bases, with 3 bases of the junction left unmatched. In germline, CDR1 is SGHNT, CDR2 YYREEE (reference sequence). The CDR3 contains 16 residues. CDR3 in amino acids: CASSLGTRASYNEQFF. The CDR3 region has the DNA TGTGCCAGCAGCTTGGGGACTAGAGCCTCCTACAATGAGCAGTTCTTC.

CDR3 residues: CASRGQGPYGNQPQHF. The CDR3 DNA reads as TGTGCCAGCAGGGGACAGGGGCCCTATGGCAATCAGCCCCAGCATTTT. V and J are TRBV9 and TRBJ1-5, with 10 bases identical to TRBD1. Losses at the gene ends were 5 bases for V and 2 bases for J; bases not matched to a gene: 7. Germline V gene sequence: CDR1 SGDLS, CDR2 YYNGEE. There are 16 residues in the CDR3.

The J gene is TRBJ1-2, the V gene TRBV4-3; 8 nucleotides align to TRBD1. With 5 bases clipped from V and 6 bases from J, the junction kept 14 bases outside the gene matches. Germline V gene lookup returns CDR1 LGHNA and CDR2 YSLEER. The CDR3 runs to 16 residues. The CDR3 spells CASSFSRGQASDGYTF. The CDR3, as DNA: TGCGCCAGCAGCTTCAGCCGGGGACAGGCTTCAGATGGCTACACCTTC.

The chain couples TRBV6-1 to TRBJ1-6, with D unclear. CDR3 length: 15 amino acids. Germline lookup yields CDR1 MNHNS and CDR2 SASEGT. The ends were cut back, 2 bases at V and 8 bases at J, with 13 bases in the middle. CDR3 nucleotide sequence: TGTGCCAGCAGTGAAACTCGTGGCGGAGATTCACCCCTCCACTTT. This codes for CASSETRGGDSPLHF.

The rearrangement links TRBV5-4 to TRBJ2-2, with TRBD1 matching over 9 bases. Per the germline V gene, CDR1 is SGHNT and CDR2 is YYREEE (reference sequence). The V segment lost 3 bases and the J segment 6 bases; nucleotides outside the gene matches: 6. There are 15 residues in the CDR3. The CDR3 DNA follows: TGTGCCAGCAGCTCTCGACAGGGGGGTTCCGGGGAGCTGTTTTTT. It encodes CASSSRQGGSGELFF.